This record concerns one T cell receptor (beta chain) sequence. This record belongs to a study of blood T cell repertoires in COVID-19. Study information: Samples representing acute and convalescent COVID-19 were sourced from the United States, Italy and Spain. Nucleic acid was either cDNA or gDNA, and it came from T cells, B-cell-depleted T cells, or PBMCs.

The method was immunoSEQ multiplex PCR; TCRdb's version includes in-frame clones alone and lacks a portion of them. The sample has about 170,000 clones; over 70% are singletons. The TCR comes from a woman aged 45 to 65 in a cohort exposed to, infected with or recovered from COVID-19 (not recorded which). Sequencing was performed on PBMCs or T cells enriched from blood (not recorded which).

CDR3 residues: CASSTLTGDQETQYF. CDR3 bases: TGTGCCAGCAGCACTTTGACAGGGGATCAAGAGACCCAGTACTTC. V is TRBV5-6 and J is TRBJ2-5; TRBD1 aligns across 8 bases. The CDR3 has 15 residues. V trimming: 4 bases; J trimming: 2 bases; junction bases outside the gene matches: 7. Germline V CDR1 and CDR2: SGHDT, YYEEEE.